The T cell receptor beta chain described here comes from a study of PD-1 blockade in classical Hodgkin lymphoma. Study-level results: Although disease activity or prior therapy may be involved, causes of the repertoire differences remain undefined. TCR diversity at baseline was reported to be reduced in newly diagnosed patients relative to healthy donors.

The germline gives CDR1 SGHAT, CDR2 FQNNGV. J lost 8 bases, V lost 3 bases, and 5 bases had no gene match. There are 14 residues in the CDR3. About this clone itself: Its antigen is as yet unknown.

Only in-frame clones appear in the TCRdb table, and some are missing; sequencing was by immunoSEQ multiplex PCR. This repertoire shows around 30,000 clones, about 89% found once; its top ten account for approximately 3.8%. Stated time point: newly diagnosed, previously untreated cHL patient sample. This TCR was recovered from a human donor with classical Hodgkin lymphoma. V and J are TRBV11-2 and TRBJ1-4, with 8 bases that match TRBD1. Sequenced material: peripheral blood mononuclear cells (PBMCs). As DNA, the CDR3 is TGTGCCAGCAGCTTTGGACAGGGCAGAGAAAAACTGTTTTTT. Translating gives CASSFGQGREKLFF. The complete variable domain, with remaining parts taken from reference TRBV11-2 and TRBJ1-4, reads EAGVAQSPRYKIIEKRQSVAFWCNPISGHATLYWYQQILGQGPKLLIQFQNNGVVDDSQLPKDRFSAERLKGVDSTLKIQPAKLEDSAVYLCASSFGQGREKLFFGSGTQLSVL.